This TCR beta chain was sequenced for a study of cytomegalovirus exposure and HLA in healthy donors. In its sample, this clone was seen once. The target antigen is unknown. Whole-study results and caveats: Associated with cytomegalovirus, according to the listing, were 150 to 200 TCR beta chains.

CDR1 is MGHRA, CDR2 YSYEKL, per germline. This CDR3 region has 16 residues. J was trimmed by 2 bases and V by 4 bases; bases with no gene match: 8. TCRdb's table, derived via immunoSEQ multiplex PCR, lists solely in-frame clones and lacks some. This sample has around 52,000 clones, with roughly 93% found just once. The sample comprised PBMCs. This TCR derives from a woman younger than 30 in good health and CMV-seronegative. This chain uses TRBV4-1 with TRBJ2-3, with 8 positions matching TRBD2. DNA for the CDR3: TGCGCCAGCAGCCGGCCTTTAGCGGGGCCCACAGATACGCAGTATTTT. It encodes CASSRPLAGPTDTQYF.